These 32 T cell receptor beta chains were all obtained from the same sample, sequenced in a study of blood T cell repertoires in COVID-19. Profiling relied on immunoSEQ multiplex PCR, and the TCRdb table lists in-frame clones only, not all of them. The sample lists around 130,000 clones, about 89% occurring once. The sample consisted of peripheral blood. These receptors all stem from a woman aged 60-70 years with acute or convalescent COVID-19.

The gene calls are TRBV11-2 and TRBJ2-7; TRBD1 aligns across 11 bases. CDR1 SGHAT and CDR2 FQNNGV come from the germline V gene. The CDR3 has 17 residues. Trimming at V came to 6 bases and at J to 2 bases, leaving 12 bases not matched to a gene. CDR3 in amino acids: CASSRAISGQGAYEQYF. The CDR3 coding sequence is TGTGCCAGCAGTCGGGCCATCTCGGGACAGGGGGCCTACGAGCAGTACTTC.

As DNA, the CDR3 is TGTGCCAGCAGCCAAGGTAGAGAGACCCAGTACTTC. Amino acids: CASSQGRETQYF. The V call is TRBV3-1 (or the pseudogene TRBV3-2), the J call TRBJ2-5; D unresolved. The CDR3 is 12 amino acids. Between the trimmed V and J ends, which lost 1 base and 4 bases, there was a span of 4 bases. The germline V gene has CDR1 LGHDT and CDR2 YNNKEL (reference sequence).

The V and J genes are TRBV7-9 and TRBJ1-1; TRBD1 matches 7 bases. This CDR3 is built from 13 residues. The germline CDR1 and CDR2 sequences are SEHNR and FQNEAQ (reference sequence). The J segment lost 6 bases and the V segment lost 6 bases, leaving 7 bases of the junction unmatched. The CDR3 protein is CASRSQGLAEAFF. CDR3 sequence (DNA): TGTGCCAGCAGATCACAGGGGCTCGCTGAAGCTTTCTTT.

The CDR3 loop reads CASSMGPTGLGAFF. The CDR3 region has the DNA TGTGCCAGTAGTATGGGGCCGACAGGGCTCGGAGCTTTCTTT. The rearrangement uses TRBV19 and TRBJ1-1, with 7 nucleotides matching TRBD1. Trimming at V came to 3 bases and at J to 10 bases, leaving 11 bases not matched to a gene. Per the germline V gene, CDR1 is LNHDA and CDR2 is SQIVND (reference sequence). The CDR3 is 14 residues long.

J is TRBJ1-5 and V is TRBV30; no clear D. CDR1 GTSNPN and CDR2 SVGIG come from the germline V gene (reference sequence). V was trimmed by 2 bases and J by 6 bases, leaving 11 bases between them. There are 13 residues in the CDR3. The CDR3 region is CAWSPSGVQPQHF. For the CDR3, the DNA is TGTGCCTGGAGTCCATCAGGTGTTCAGCCCCAGCATTTT.

The rearrangement joins TRBV7-3 to TRBJ2-1; 12 nucleotides line up with TRBD2. The CDR3 is 15 residues long. J was trimmed by 10 bases and V by 5 bases; bases with no gene match: 9. Germline CDR1 SGHTA, CDR2 FQGTGA. CDR3 DNA: TGTGCCAGCAGCCGGAGACTAGCGGGAGTAGAGGAGCAGTTCTTC. It translates to CASSRRLAGVEEQFF. The whole variable domain, filled in from reference TRBV7-3 and TRBJ2-1, reads GAGVSQTPSNKVTEKGKYVELRCDPISGHTALYWYRQSLGQGPEFLIYFQGTGAADDSGLPNDRFFAVRPEGSVSTLKIQRTERGDSAVYLCASSRRLAGVEEQFFGPGTRLTVL.

The chain employs TRBV25-1 and TRBJ2-5, with 8 bases that match TRBD2. This CDR3 comprises 13 residues. CDR1 and CDR2 from the germline V gene are MGHDK and SYGVNS. V lost 6 bases to trimming and J lost 4 bases; unmatched junction nucleotides: 4. This CDR3 reads CASRAGRGETQYF. In DNA, the CDR3 is TGTGCCAGCAGAGCCGGGAGGGGAGAGACCCAGTACTTC.

The rearrangement uses TRBV10-3 and TRBJ2-1; 7 nucleotides agree with TRBD2. CDR1 and CDR2 (germline): ENHRY, SYGVKD. The CDR3 is 14 amino acids. Trimming cost V 7 bases and J 8 bases; bases outside gene matches: 11. This CDR3 reads CAINRGGASDEQFF. CDR3 sequence (DNA): TGTGCCATCAATCGGGGAGGGGCCTCGGATGAGCAGTTCTTC.

CDR3 nucleotides: TGTGCCAGCAGTTGGGAGCGATTCTACAATGAGCAGTTCTTC. The encoded protein is CASSWERFYNEQFF. The V gene is TRBV28, the J gene TRBJ2-1; TRBD2 might be the D (5 bases). Per germline, CDR1 MDHEN and CDR2 SYDVKM. V shed 4 bases and J shed 3 bases, with 10 bases lying between them. This CDR3 region has 14 residues. Using reference TRBV28 and TRBJ2-1 for the parts outside the CDR3, the full variable domain is DVKVTQSSRYLVKRTGEKVFLECVQDMDHENMFWYRQDPGLGLRLIYFSYDVKMKEKGDIPEGYSVSREKKERFSLILESASTNQTSMYLCASSWERFYNEQFFGPGTRLTVL.

The chain joins TRBV6-5 to TRBJ1-1; 7 bases agree with TRBD1. V lost 8 bases to trimming and J lost 7 bases; unmatched junction nucleotides: 1. The CDR3 has 10 amino acids. The V gene's germline CDR1 is MNHEY and CDR2 SVGAGI. The CDR3 here is CASGDSEAFF. The DNA for the CDR3 is TGTGCCAGCGGGGACAGTGAAGCTTTCTTT.

The V and J genes are TRBV5-4 and TRBJ2-1; 8 bases are shared with TRBD1. The length of the CDR3 is 16 residues. V gave up 0 bases and J gave up 4 bases; unmatched junction bases: 6. In germline, CDR1 is SGHNT, CDR2 YYREEE (reference sequence). The DNA of the CDR3 is TGTGCCAGCAGCTTGGGGACAGGGTGGGGGTACAATGAGCAGTTCTTC. It is translated as CASSLGTGWGYNEQFF.

The chain employs TRBV3-1 (or the pseudogene TRBV3-2) and TRBJ1-3, with D tentatively TRBD1 (5 bases). CDR1 and CDR2 from the germline V gene are LGHDT and YNNKEL (reference sequence). This CDR3 has 15 amino acids. V was trimmed by 0 bases and J by 3 bases, leaving 9 bases between them. CDR3 coding DNA: TGTGCCAGCAGCCAAGATAGGGGAAATGGAAACACCATATATTTT. Protein: CASSQDRGNGNTIYF.

This chain connects TRBV27 to TRBJ2-1; TRBD2 agrees at 11 bases. Unmatched junction bases numbered 4, after V lost 4 bases and J lost 14 bases. This CDR3 is 12 amino acids long. CDR1 and CDR2 (germline): MNHEY, SMNVEV (reference sequence). This CDR3 is CASSSLTSGKFF. The CDR3 bases are TGTGCCAGCAGTTCATTGACTAGCGGGAAGTTCTTC.

The chain joins TRBV19 to TRBJ1-2; TRBD1 aligns across 8 bases. The CDR3 runs to 15 residues. Per the germline V gene, CDR1 is LNHDA and CDR2 is SQIVND (reference sequence). The J segment lost 4 bases and the V segment lost 5 bases, leaving 9 bases of the junction unmatched. CDR3 protein: CASSGNRGNLYGYTF. Written as DNA, the CDR3 is TGTGCCAGTAGTGGAAACAGGGGGAACCTCTATGGCTACACCTTC.

V and J are TRBV28 and TRBJ1-5; unclear D gene. CDR1 and CDR2 (germline): MDHEN, SYDVKM. This CDR3 region has 14 residues. V was shortened by 3 bases and J by 2 bases, with 8 bases between the two germline ends. CDR3 amino acids: CASSFGQGNQPQHF. The CDR3 nucleotides are TGTGCCAGCAGTTTTGGTCAGGGCAATCAGCCCCAGCATTTT. The full variable domain, in which reference TRBV28 and TRBJ1-5 provide the parts outside the CDR3, is DVKVTQSSRYLVKRTGEKVFLECVQDMDHENMFWYRQDPGLGLRLIYFSYDVKMKEKGDIPEGYSVSREKKERFSLILESASTNQTSMYLCASSFGQGNQPQHFGDGTRLSIL.

V is TRBV24-1 and J is TRBJ1-5; perhaps TRBD1 as D (6 bases). The V gene's germline CDR1 is KGHDR and CDR2 SFDVKD. V was shortened by 9 bases and J by 4 bases, with 12 bases between the two germline ends. The length of the CDR3 is 13 residues. This chain's CDR3 is CATRGTGNQPQHF. The CDR3 DNA reads TGTGCCACCCGGGGCACAGGGAATCAGCCCCAGCATTTT.

This clone was counted only a few times. The chain couples TRBV15 to TRBJ2-1, with 14 bases that match TRBD2. Looked up from germline, CDR1 is LNHNV and CDR2 is YYDKDF (reference sequence). J gave up 4 bases and V 6 bases, and 8 bases lay outside the gene matches. CDR3 length equals 17 residues. The CDR3 sequence: CATRTPGLAGEYNEQFF. The CDR3 DNA reads as TGTGCCACCAGAACGCCGGGACTAGCGGGGGAATACAATGAGCAGTTCTTC.

V gene TRBV6-5 combines with J gene TRBJ2-7; TRBD1 is a possible D gene (5 bases). V lost 7 bases and J 7 bases, leaving 17 bases between the germline ends. CDR1 is MNHEY, CDR2 SVGAGI, per germline. CDR3 length: 13 amino acids. Here the CDR3 DNA reads TGTGCCAGCACTAACGACAGAACTCGAGAGCAGTACGTC. As protein: CASTNDRTREQYV.

This chain uses TRBV27 with TRBJ1-4; tentative D call: TRBD1 (6 bases). Germline CDR1 reads MNHEY; CDR2 reads SMNVEV (reference sequence). V was clipped by 5 bases and J by 3 bases, with 13 bases between them. The CDR3 extends over 15 amino acids. DNA of the CDR3: TGTGCCAGCAGTACAGGGAATCGGGCTAATGAAAAACTGTTTTTT. Protein product: CASSTGNRANEKLFF.

This clone was observed a few times. The rearrangement uses TRBV2 and TRBJ2-5; D is possibly TRBD1 (6 bases). Germline V gene lookup returns CDR1 SNHLY and CDR2 FYNNEI. This CDR3 comprises 14 residues. V was pared by 3 bases and J by 4 bases, with 12 bases between. The CDR3 DNA sequence: TGTGCCAGCAGTGATTCTGGGGGCCGAGAGACCCAGTACTTC. Translating gives CASSDSGGRETQYF. Full variable domain (outside the CDR3, taken from reference TRBV2 and TRBJ2-5): EPEVTQTPSHQVTQMGQEVILRCVPISNHLYFYWYRQILGQKVEFLVSFYNNEISEKSEIFDDQFSVERPDGSNFTLKIRSTKLEDSAMYFCASSDSGGRETQYFGPGTRLLVL.

The chain links TRBV5-4 to TRBJ1-1; a weak D match, TRBD1 (5 bases). Germline CDR1 SGHNT, CDR2 YYREEE (reference sequence). The CDR3 is 13 amino acids. V was pared by 4 bases and J by 4 bases, with 11 bases between. The CDR3 DNA follows: TGTGCCAGCAGCCCGGTCGGGGGCACTGAAGCTTTCTTT. Encoded protein: CASSPVGGTEAFF.

The chain is built from TRBV5-1 and TRBJ2-7, with 8 bases aligning to TRBD2. The CDR3 length is 18 residues. Germline V gene lookup returns CDR1 SGHRS and CDR2 YFSETQ. V dropped 2 bases and J dropped 5; count of bases not matched to a gene: 18. This chain's CDR3 is CASSFHGGGRSAVHEQYF. In DNA form, the CDR3 reads TGCGCCAGCAGCTTTCATGGCGGCGGGAGGAGTGCAGTGCACGAGCAGTACTTC.

The genes are TRBV7-9 and TRBJ2-3, with a weak D call TRBD1 (6 bases). This CDR3 is built from 16 residues. Per the germline V gene, CDR1 is SEHNR and CDR2 is FQNEAQ (reference sequence). V was pared by 5 bases and J by 3 bases, with 18 bases between. The CDR3 protein is CASSPQGMLRTDTQYF. CDR3 coding DNA: TGTGCCAGCAGCCCCCAGGGGATGTTGAGAACAGATACGCAGTATTTT.

This clone appeared once. The rearrangement joins TRBV3-1 (or the pseudogene TRBV3-2) to TRBJ2-1, with D maybe TRBD1 (5 bases). This CDR3 contains 16 residues. CDR1 is LGHDT and CDR2 is YNNKEL in the germline V gene (reference sequence). V was cut by 1 base and J by 0 bases, with 10 bases left in between. The CDR3 DNA sequence: TGTGCCAGCAGCCAAGTAAGTAGGGGCTCCTACAATGAGCAGTTCTTC. It specifies CASSQVSRGSYNEQFF.

This sequence joins TRBV5-8 and TRBJ2-2; a possible D gene is TRBD2 (5 bases). This CDR3 has 15 residues. Germline V lookup: CDR1 SGHTS, CDR2 YDEGEE. V was pared by 4 bases and J by 5 bases, with 15 bases between. The CDR3, as DNA: TGTGCCAGCAGCGTCGGCACCACGGGAACCGGGGAGCTGTTTTTT. Its protein product is CASSVGTTGTGELFF.

The rearrangement links TRBV27 to TRBJ2-7; D call uncertain. V was cut by 0 bases and J by 0 bases, with 15 bases left in between. Germline V gene sequence: CDR1 MNHEY, CDR2 SMNVEV (reference sequence). This CDR3 spans 17 amino acids. The CDR3 spells CASSLSLERWSSYEQYF. CDR3 sequence (DNA): TGTGCCAGCAGTTTATCTCTGGAACGATGGAGCTCCTACGAGCAGTACTTC.

This clone has a single count. The rearrangement joins TRBV29-1 to TRBJ2-1; 11 nucleotides align to TRBD2. The J segment lost 5 bases and the V segment lost 7 bases, leaving 7 bases of the junction unmatched. The germline V gene encodes CDR1 SQVTM and CDR2 ANQGSEA. This CDR3 has 14 amino acids. CDR3 sequence reads: CSAPGGLADNEQFF. The CDR3 DNA is TGCAGCGCCCCAGGGGGACTAGCGGACAATGAGCAGTTCTTC.

For the CDR3, the DNA is TGTGCCAGCAGCTCCGGGACAGGGAAGGAGACCCAGTACTTC. As protein: CASSSGTGKETQYF. The rearrangement uses TRBV5-4 and TRBJ2-5, with TRBD1 matching 9 bases. From germline, CDR1 is SGHNT and CDR2 YYREEE (reference sequence). This CDR3 has 14 residues. Trimming removed 3 bases from V and 5 bases from J; junction bases left unmatched: 5.

V usage is TRBV28 and J usage is TRBJ1-2; 7 bases align to TRBD1. Looked up from germline, CDR1 is MDHEN and CDR2 is SYDVKM. The ends lost 7 bases at V and 4 bases at J; junction bases unmatched: 9. The CDR3 is 14 residues long. CDR3 nucleotide sequence: TGTGCCAGCACCCTAACAGGGGACCTCTATGGCTACACCTTC. This codes for CASTLTGDLYGYTF.

The chain carries TRBV10-3 and TRBJ2-5; D may be TRBD2 (6 bases). V lost 0 bases and J 7 bases, leaving 18 bases between the germline ends. This CDR3 has 16 amino acids. Per the germline V gene, CDR1 is ENHRY and CDR2 is SYGVKD. For the CDR3, the DNA is TGTGCCATCAGTGAGTCCGGGGCGCGGGGAATGGTGACCCAGTACTTC. It specifies CAISESGARGMVTQYF.

The sample holds one count of this clone. The chain employs TRBV2 and TRBJ2-7; no clear D gene. With 6 bases removed from V and 7 bases from J, the gap between germline ends came to 13 bases. CDR3 length: 12 amino acids. The germline CDR1 and CDR2 sequences are SNHLY and FYNNEI. CDR3 loop: CASRELPGEQYF. In DNA, the CDR3 is TGTGCCAGCAGGGAGCTCCCCGGGGAGCAGTACTTC.

V is TRBV7-9 and J is TRBJ2-7, with D tentatively TRBD2 (6 bases). V was shortened by 5 bases and J by 6 bases, with 17 bases between the two germline ends. This CDR3 has 14 residues. Looked up from germline, CDR1 is SEHNR and CDR2 is FQNEAQ (reference sequence). CDR3 DNA sequence: TGTGCCAGCAGCACTCAGACTAGTGCGGCCGAGCAGTACGTC. Translated, it gives CASSTQTSAAEQYV.